This T cell receptor beta chain was obtained from a study of Ad26.COV2.S vaccination and SARS-CoV-2 variants. V was pared by 2 bases and J by 6 bases, with 11 bases between. Germline CDR1 reads LNHDA; CDR2 reads SQIVND (reference sequence). CDR3 length equals 14 residues. The assay was immunoSEQ multiplex PCR, and TCRdb's table has in-frame clones only and misses some. The data hold about 350,000 clones, with under 95% observed a single time. Concerning this clone: Its antigen remains unidentified.

Regarding the study as a whole: There was reportedly substantial breadth in spike-specific CD8+ and CD4+ T cell responses after vaccination.

This chain connects TRBV19 to TRBJ1-5; the D is unclear. The origin of this receptor is a human donor who had recovered from COVID-19. Sequencing was performed on peripheral blood, taken after recovery from COVID-19. The CDR3 nucleotides read TGTGCCAGTAGTATAAACTTCTGGAGTCAGCCCCAGCATTTT. Translated: CASSINFWSQPQHF.